This TCR beta chain was captured in a study of early stage breast cancer tumors. The CDR3 has 14 amino acids. Germline V gene sequence: CDR1 SGHRS, CDR2 YFSETQ. V gave up 0 bases and J gave up 6 bases, with 12 bases separating them. Sequencing was performed with immunoSEQ multiplex PCR; in TCRdb, only in-frame clones are kept and a portion is missing. Of roughly 48,000 clones in the sample, approximately 80% were seen once. Of note for this clone: What it recognizes is unknown.

Study findings and constraints: Blood repertoires resembled normal breast more than tumor. Compared with adjacent normal breast, tumors showed about 2.4-fold denser, more clonal T cells.

The gene calls are TRBV5-1 and TRBJ1-2; D remains ambiguous. This receptor was taken from a person aged 45 to 59 with breast cancer. The specimen sequenced was blood. In DNA, the CDR3 is TGCGCCAGCAGCTTGGGGACGGAGTTGGATGGCTACACCTTC. It translates to CASSLGTELDGYTF.